This entry lists 5 T cell receptor beta chains sequenced from one sample in a study of radiotherapy plus CTLA-4 blockade in lung cancer. Here immunoSEQ multiplex PCR was the method, and the copy in TCRdb shows in-frame clones only, minus some. The table records about 110,000 clones, over 75% of them present only once. Sequences were derived from peripheral blood, sampled from a patient treated with radiotherapy plus ipilimumab. The receptor source for this set is a human donor with non-small cell lung cancer that progressed on radiotherapy plus ipilimumab. Some clones in this sample may be carry-over from other donors' samples.

This chain links TRBV5-1 with TRBJ2-6; 7 bases align to TRBD1. The ends lost 2 bases at V and 4 bases at J; junction bases unmatched: 3. Germline V lookup: CDR1 SGHRS, CDR2 YFSETQ. The CDR3 length is 15 residues. CDR3 nucleotide sequence: TGCGCCAGCAGCTTTGACAGGGCCGGGGCCAACGTCCTGACTTTC. This gives the protein CASSFDRAGANVLTF.

The rearrangement uses TRBV6-5 and TRBJ1-6; D is undetermined. CDR1 and CDR2 (germline): MNHEY, SVGAGI. The V gene lost 3 bases and the J gene lost 10 bases, with 16 bases spanning the gap. The CDR3 contains 15 residues. Written as DNA, the CDR3 is TGTGCCAGCAGTTATGATTCCAGGTGGGGATCACCCCTCCACTTT. It encodes CASSYDSRWGSPLHF.

V usage is TRBV5-1 and J usage is TRBJ1-1; weak D call: TRBD1 (5 bases). The CDR3 extends over 17 amino acids. Trimming removed 6 bases from V and 3 bases from J, with 24 bases in between. Germline CDR1 reads SGHRS; CDR2 reads YFSETQ. The CDR3 protein is CASTPTPWGGWDTEAFF. The CDR3 DNA reads TGCGCCAGCACCCCGACCCCTTGGGGCGGCTGGGACACTGAAGCTTTCTTT.

This clone was recorded once. The DNA for the CDR3 is TGTGCCAGTAGTCGGTGGAGGAGTACGGTCGCCCAGAAAAACATTCAGTACTTC. Encoded protein: CASSRWRSTVAQKNIQYF. V gene TRBV19 combines with J gene TRBJ2-4, with D possibly being TRBD2 (5 bases). V shed 5 bases and J shed 4 bases, with 24 bases lying between them. The CDR3 totals 18 residues. Germline CDR1 reads LNHDA; CDR2 reads SQIVND (reference sequence).

The V and J genes are TRBV4-1 and TRBJ2-5; 7 nucleotides agree with TRBD1. This CDR3 has 16 amino acids. V shed 4 bases, J shed 5 bases, and the junction held 13 bases outside the gene matches. The V gene's germline CDR1 is MGHRA and CDR2 YSYEKL. CDR3 in amino acids: CASSPGGSSFSETQYF. DNA for the CDR3: TGCGCCAGCAGCCCAGGGGGTAGTAGCTTTTCGGAGACCCAGTACTTC.